The 29 T cell receptor beta chains given below trace back to one sample, sequenced in a study of OX40 agonist ivuxolimab in advanced cancers. Clones were sequenced by immunoSEQ multiplex PCR, and TCRdb holds only the in-frame ones, with some missing. The table shows roughly 50,000 clones, with 80% to 90% occurring only once. The sequencing used CD4+ or CD8+ T cells sorted from blood, collected in a trial of the OX40 agonist ivuxolimab. The origin of the receptors is an adult with an advanced solid tumor such as melanoma, head and neck, liver or kidney cancer.

The chain carries TRBV7-9 and TRBJ2-7, with 10 bases identical to TRBD1. V lost 5 bases to trimming and J lost 2 bases; unmatched junction nucleotides: 3. Germline-derived CDR1 and CDR2 are SEHNR and FQNEAQ (reference sequence). This CDR3 has 14 residues. CDR3 DNA sequence: TGTGCCAGCAGCGCGGACAGGGGGACCTACGAGCAGTACTTC. Protein sequence: CASSADRGTYEQYF.

The chain's CDR3 is CASSFVSGQETQYF. The CDR3, as DNA: TGTGCCAGCAGCTTTGTAAGCGGCCAAGAGACCCAGTACTTC. This sequence joins TRBV7-9 and TRBJ2-5, with D possibly TRBD2 on 5 matching bases. The V and J ends lost 3 bases and 1 base respectively, with 9 bases between them. The CDR3 extends over 14 amino acids. The germline gives CDR1 SEHNR, CDR2 FQNEAQ (reference sequence).

This clone was found once. The chain recombines TRBV9 with TRBJ2-5; 11 bases are a match to TRBD2. This CDR3 region has 15 residues. Germline loops: CDR1 SGDLS, CDR2 YYNGEE. The V gene end was trimmed by 4 bases and the J gene end by 13 bases; junction bases not matched to a gene: 15. The CDR3 DNA reads TGTGCCAGCAGCCCCTCCGGGACTAGCGGTGAAGGCGGGTACTTC. This encodes CASSPSGTSGEGGYF. Based on the CDR3 plus reference TRBV9 and TRBJ2-5, the full variable domain is DSGVTQTPKHLITATGQRVTLRCSPRSGDLSVYWYQQSLDQGLQFLIQYYNGEERAKGNILERFSAQQFPDLHSELNLSSLELGDSALYFCASSPSGTSGEGGYFGPGTRLLVL.

This clone was picked up one time. This chain links TRBV5-1 with TRBJ2-2; TRBD2 agrees at 9 bases. Germline CDR1 reads SGHRS; CDR2 reads YFSETQ. The CDR3 extends over 17 amino acids. Trimming at V came to 4 bases and at J to 8 bases, leaving 15 bases not matched to a gene. In DNA form, the CDR3 reads TGCGCCAGCAGCCAAGATCCCAGGCTAGCGGGAACAGGGGAGCTGTTTTTT. This encodes CASSQDPRLAGTGELFF. The whole variable domain, filled in from reference TRBV5-1 and TRBJ2-2, reads KAGVTQTPRYLIKTRGQQVTLSCSPISGHRSVSWYQQTPGQGLQFLFEYFSETQRNKGNFPGRFSGRQFSNSRSEMNVSTLELGDSALYLCASSQDPRLAGTGELFFGEGSRLTVL.

This chain connects TRBV4-1 to TRBJ2-7; D is undetermined. This CDR3 has 18 amino acids. In germline, CDR1 is MGHRA, CDR2 YSYEKL. The V end was cut by 1 base, the J end by 0 bases, with 19 bases between. This CDR3 reads CASSQGDYTKINSYEQYF. The CDR3 bases are TGCGCCAGCAGCCAAGGGGATTATACCAAGATAAACTCCTACGAGCAGTACTTC.

This chain uses TRBV18 with TRBJ1-1, with D unresolved. Between the trimmed V and J ends, which lost 1 base and 7 bases, there was a span of 13 bases. This CDR3 contains 14 residues. In germline, CDR1 is KGHSH, CDR2 LQKENI. The CDR3 bases are TGTGCCAGCTCACCACGAGACCAAAGAGGTGAAGCTTTCTTT. Translating gives CASSPRDQRGEAFF.

V and J are TRBV19 and TRBJ2-5; weak D call: TRBD1 (5 bases). Germline V CDR1 and CDR2: LNHDA, SQIVND (reference sequence). The CDR3 totals 15 residues. V shed 6 bases and J shed 0 bases, with 14 bases lying between them. CDR3 residues: CASSMRRGYQETQYF. CDR3 bases: TGTGCCAGTAGCATGAGAAGGGGTTACCAAGAGACCCAGTACTTC.

The chain has TRBV7-8 and TRBJ2-1, with TRBD1 matching 9 bases. The CDR3 has 14 amino acids. After removal of 8 bases from V and 2 bases from J, the junction contained 4 bases not matched to a gene. CDR1 is SGHVS, CDR2 FQNEAQ, per germline. The CDR3 region is CASGTGNPYNEQFF. In nucleotides, the CDR3 is TGTGCCAGCGGGACAGGGAATCCCTACAATGAGCAGTTCTTC.

As DNA, the CDR3 is TGTGCCAGCACCTTTGACCGCGATTACTCCTACGAGCAGTACTTC. This encodes CASTFDRDYSYEQYF. This rearrangement joins TRBV2 to TRBJ2-7, with unresolved D. V shed 7 bases and J shed 0 bases, with 16 bases lying between them. Germline V lookup: CDR1 SNHLY, CDR2 FYNNEI. CDR3 length equals 15 residues.

This clone was observed a single time. The chain links TRBV19 to TRBJ2-7; D not certain. This CDR3 region has 14 residues. The germline CDR1 and CDR2 sequences are LNHDA and SQIVND (reference sequence). Between the trimmed V and J ends, which lost 1 base and 0 bases, there was a span of 7 bases. The CDR3: CASSIGPSSYEQYF. Here the CDR3 DNA reads TGTGCCAGTAGTATAGGGCCCTCCTCCTACGAGCAGTACTTC.

The rearrangement uses TRBV29-1 and TRBJ2-5; tentative D call: TRBD1 (5 bases). This CDR3 is 13 amino acids long. Looked up from germline, CDR1 is SQVTM and CDR2 is ANQGSEA. The germline V and J ends were trimmed by 5 bases and 1 base, with 11 bases remaining between them. The CDR3 nucleotides read TGCAGCGTTCTCCAGGGTACCCAAGAGACCCAGTACTTC. It codes for CSVLQGTQETQYF.

The chain recombines TRBV29-1 with TRBJ2-1, with 9 bases identical to TRBD2. Trimming took 6 bases from V and 3 from J; bases not matched to a gene: 3. CDR1 and CDR2 from the germline V gene are SQVTM and ANQGSEA. CDR3 size: 13 residues. The CDR3 protein is CSVWTSDYNEQFF. The CDR3 nucleotides are TGCAGCGTGTGGACTAGCGACTACAATGAGCAGTTCTTC.

Regarding this clone: This is likely a read error, given that the CDR3 carries no conserved phenylalanine or tryptophan at its end. Because the CDR3's place on the DNA is in doubt, the DNA is left out and the CDR3 is given as listed by TCRdb. The chain employs TRBV29-1 and TRBJ1-1. CDR1 SQVTM and CDR2 ANQGSEA come from the germline V gene. The CDR3 contains 8 residues when both ends are counted. This chain's CDR3 is CSAPAFKS.

The V and J genes are TRBV5-4 and TRBJ2-7, with 14 nucleotides matching TRBD2. CDR3 size: 17 residues. Germline V gene data show CDR1 as SGHNT and CDR2 as YYREEE (reference sequence). Trimming cost V 3 bases and J 1 base; bases outside gene matches: 6. The CDR3 DNA follows: TGTGCCAGCAGCTCGGGGACTAGCGGGGGAGGGTCCTACGAGCAGTACTTC. Amino acid sequence: CASSSGTSGGGSYEQYF.

J is TRBJ2-5 and V is TRBV29-1, with TRBD2 matching 10 bases. The CDR3 is 16 residues long. Per germline, CDR1 SQVTM and CDR2 ANQGSEA. Germline trimming cut 2 bases from V and 0 bases from J; bases unmatched to any gene: 6. In nucleotides, the CDR3 is TGCAGCGTTGAACCAGCTAGCGGGAGACACCAAGAGACCCAGTACTTC. Translation gives CSVEPASGRHQETQYF.

This chain uses TRBV5-6 with TRBJ2-2; 12 nucleotides match TRBD2. Germline V gene data show CDR1 as SGHDT and CDR2 as YYEEEE. J was trimmed by 5 bases and V by 6 bases; bases with no gene match: 8. CDR3 length equals 16 residues. CDR3 DNA: TGTGCCAGCACCCTTTGGCTAGCGGGAGGGACCGGGGAGCTGTTTTTT. Translation: CASTLWLAGGTGELFF.

V usage is TRBV27 and J usage is TRBJ2-7, with no clear D. The CDR3 is made up of 13 amino acids. Deletions cut 3 bases from V and 5 bases from J, with 11 bases between. Germline V gives CDR1 MNHEY, CDR2 SMNVEV (reference sequence). CDR3 nucleotide sequence: TGTGCCAGCAGTTTTCCCGAAACCCACGAGCAGTACTTC. Translated, it gives CASSFPETHEQYF.

This chain joins TRBV19 and TRBJ2-7, with D possibly matching TRBD2 (6 bases). With 4 bases removed from V and 3 bases from J, the gap between germline ends came to 13 bases. The CDR3 has 14 amino acids. Germline lookup yields CDR1 LNHDA and CDR2 SQIVND (reference sequence). The CDR3 coding sequence is TGTGCCAGTAGTAGCGGGACGGGAGTCTACGAGCAGTACTTC. Its protein is CASSSGTGVYEQYF.

The rearrangement links TRBV7-6 to TRBJ2-5; 7 positions match TRBD2. The CDR3 runs to 14 residues. Germline V gene data show CDR1 as SGHVS and CDR2 as FNYEAQ. V was pared by 2 bases and J by 4 bases, with 4 bases of the junction left unmatched. The CDR3 reads CASSLRQRGETQYF. The DNA of the CDR3 is TGTGCCAGCAGCTTAAGGCAGCGGGGAGAGACCCAGTACTTC.

The J gene is TRBJ2-5, the V gene TRBV14; TRBD1 agrees at 7 bases. V shed 5 bases and J 2 bases; nucleotides not matched to a gene: 5. Germline V gives CDR1 SGHDN, CDR2 FVKESK. The CDR3 contains 14 residues. CDR3 coding DNA: TGTGCCAGCAGCGCGATACAGGGGCAAGAGACCCAGTACTTC. Amino acids: CASSAIQGQETQYF.

This chain joins TRBV4-1 and TRBJ2-2; the D is unclear. This CDR3 has 13 residues. The germline V and J ends were trimmed by 2 bases and 4 bases, with 5 bases remaining between them. Germline values: CDR1 MGHRA, CDR2 YSYEKL. CDR3 sequence: CASSQQLTGELFF. CDR3 DNA: TGCGCCAGCAGCCAACAACTCACCGGGGAGCTGTTTTTT.

The chain uses TRBV7-3 and TRBJ2-1; D may be TRBD2 (5 bases). The germline gives CDR1 SGHTA, CDR2 FQGTGA. Trimming took 4 bases from V and 7 from J, leaving 11 bases between them. The CDR3 loop spans 13 amino acids. The CDR3 nucleotides read TGTGCCAGCAGCTCAAAGGACTCTAATGAGCAGTTCTTC. Encoded protein: CASSSKDSNEQFF.

This rearrangement joins TRBV18 to TRBJ1-5; 8 nucleotides agree with TRBD1. Germline assignment: CDR1 KGHSH and CDR2 LQKENI. This CDR3 is built from 15 residues. With 2 bases clipped from V and 5 bases from J, the junction kept 5 bases outside the gene matches. This chain's CDR3 is CASSPLGQAYQPQHF. The CDR3 DNA reads TGTGCCAGCTCACCATTGGGACAGGCCTATCAGCCCCAGCATTTT.

The CDR3 sequence: CASSQDWTYNTGELFF. In DNA form, the CDR3 reads TGCGCCAGCAGCCAAGATTGGACATATAACACCGGGGAGCTGTTTTTT. The chain has TRBV4-3 and TRBJ2-2, with D possibly matching TRBD1 (5 bases). This CDR3 spans 16 amino acids. V shed 0 bases and J shed 2 bases, with 10 bases lying between them. Germline assignment: CDR1 LGHNA and CDR2 YSLEER.

The rearrangement joins TRBV9 to TRBJ1-6, with D maybe TRBD1 (6 bases). The length of the CDR3 is 13 residues. Trimming left V 4 bases short and J 9 bases short, with 11 bases between. Germline V gene data show CDR1 as SGDLS and CDR2 as YYNGEE. CDR3 sequence (DNA): TGTGCCAGCAGCTTTAAGGGGGGTTCACCCCTCCACTTT. This gives the protein CASSFKGGSPLHF.

The rearrangement links TRBV19 to TRBJ2-7; 10 positions match TRBD1. J gave up 5 bases and V 3 bases, and 7 bases lay outside the gene matches. Germline V gene data show CDR1 as LNHDA and CDR2 as SQIVND (reference sequence). The CDR3 spans 15 residues. CDR3 coding DNA: TGTGCCAGTAGTATTCGGGACAGGGGAATCCACGAGCAGTACTTC. Its translation: CASSIRDRGIHEQYF.

The chain combines TRBV4-1 with TRBJ2-7; tentatively, D is TRBD2 (5 bases). The germline V gene encodes CDR1 MGHRA and CDR2 YSYEKL. This CDR3 has 16 residues. V was clipped by 1 base and J by 2 bases, with 15 bases between them. The CDR3 reads CASSQGWETQTYEQYF. Here the CDR3 DNA reads TGCGCCAGCAGCCAAGGCTGGGAGACCCAGACCTACGAGCAGTACTTC.

This clone was observed a handful of times. V gene TRBV29-1 combines with J gene TRBJ2-7; TRBD1 might be the D (6 bases). Germline V gene data show CDR1 as SQVTM and CDR2 as ANQGSEA. The CDR3 sequence is 15 residues long. The ends were cut back, 0 bases at V and 3 bases at J, with 15 bases in the middle. The CDR3 DNA reads TGCAGCGTTGAAGATCGGAACAGGGTAGTCTACGAGCAGTACTTC. Translation: CSVEDRNRVVYEQYF.

The V gene is TRBV5-5, the J gene TRBJ2-7; 7 bases map to TRBD2. With V trimmed by 2 bases and J by 4 bases, 15 bases remained unmatched. This CDR3 is built from 17 residues. Germline V gene sequence: CDR1 SGHKS, CDR2 YYEKEE (reference sequence). CDR3 coding DNA: TGTGCCAGCAGCTTTAGGGCGGTTGTGGGAGGGAGGTACGAGCAGTACTTC. It encodes CASSFRAVVGGRYEQYF.